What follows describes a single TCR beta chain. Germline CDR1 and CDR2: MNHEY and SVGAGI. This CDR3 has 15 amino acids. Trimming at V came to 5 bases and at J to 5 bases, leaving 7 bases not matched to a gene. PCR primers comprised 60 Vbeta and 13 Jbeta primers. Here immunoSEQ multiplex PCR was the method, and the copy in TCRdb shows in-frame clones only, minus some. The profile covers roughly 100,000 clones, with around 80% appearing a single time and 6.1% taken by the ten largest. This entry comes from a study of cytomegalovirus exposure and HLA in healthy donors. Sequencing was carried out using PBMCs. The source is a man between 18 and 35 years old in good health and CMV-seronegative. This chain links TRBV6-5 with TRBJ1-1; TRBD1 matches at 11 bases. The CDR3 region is CASSPLDRGRTEAFF. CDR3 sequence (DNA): TGTGCCAGCAGTCCCCTGGACAGGGGGCGGACTGAAGCTTTCTTT.